This T cell receptor (beta chain) was obtained from a study of T cell clonality in common variable immunodeficiency. CDR1 is DFQATT and CDR2 is SNEGSKA in the germline V gene (reference sequence). V lost 0 bases to trimming and J lost 8 bases, with 11 bases between them. This CDR3 contains 14 residues. Libraries were prepared by immunoSEQ multiplex PCR; TCRdb keeps only in-frame clonotypes and omits some of them. The sample lists about 52,000 clones, none appearing once, the ten largest making up about 1.7%. In this sample, this clone turned up many times. The read terminates 3 residues before the CDR3 end, so the remaining end is supplied by the germline J gene.

This chain connects TRBV20-1 to TRBJ1-6; tentatively, D is TRBD1 (5 bases). Source material: peripheral blood mononuclear cells. The source of this sequence is a person aged 18 to 75 in good health. CDR3 DNA (partial): TGCAGTGCTAGAGAGGCAGGGCTTGATTCACCC. Encoded protein: CSAREAGLDSP. The full CDR3 sequence reads CSAREAGLDSPLHF.